This TCR beta chain was identified in a study of CD8 T cells in Susac syndrome (dated by TCRdb to between 2018 and 2021). Notes on the research overall: Repertoire sequencing was used to test whether CD8+ T cell activation and differentiation in Susac syndrome was antigen driven. Clonality of the CD8+ T cell repertoire was compared between over 10 healthy donors, roughly 14 Susac syndrome patients and some 15 multiple sclerosis patients. Summary of the overall study and its limitations: The TCR sequencing and HLA analysis was acknowledged to have included a relatively small number of individuals.

The germline V gene (reference sequence) provides CDR1 MNHEY and CDR2 SMNVEV. Trimming costs V 0 bases and J 6 bases, and their ends lie 9 bases apart. From its cysteine to its phenylalanine, the CDR3 spans 14 amino acids. Solely the CDR3 DNA is kept, with 42 bases framed from the first base. High-throughput TCR beta sequencing profiled peripheral blood CD8+ and CD4+ T cells from healthy donors, Susac syndrome patients and multiple sclerosis patients. The healthy donors served as controls matched for age and sex. CD8+ TEMRA cells were enriched by FACS, while bulk CD8+ and CD4+ T cells were purified by magnetic negative isolation. Blood was drawn into EDTA tubes, processed within 24 hours, and PBMCs were isolated by density gradient centrifugation. PBMCs destined for TCR sequencing were cryopreserved in liquid nitrogen and later thawed in a 37 °C water bath. The sorted or isolated CD4+, CD8+ and CD8+ TEMRA cells reached a purity of at least 90%.

Of note for this clonotype: Its antigen remains unidentified. The record has no base qualities; no much larger clone is one base away.

RNA was extracted with the RNeasy kit and about 0.5 to 1 ug was reverse transcribed using random hexamers. TCR beta CDR3 regions were amplified with the immunoSEQ multiplex PCR assay covering 54 Vbeta and 13 Jbeta segments. Bias from PCR amplification was corrected by using a synthetic template baseline for primer optimization and for computational correction. The authors' analysis ran thus. Reads were annotated to V, D and J genes according to IMGT and were analyzed with immunoSEQ Analyzer, with only productive sequences retained. To calculate clonality, Shannon entropy was normalized by log2 of the number of productive unique sequences and then subtracted from one. For each patient and control, public and private clones were evaluated within the 100 most prevalent clones. Susac-specific clones were defined as absent from healthy and MS cohorts, around 1,000 published viral clones and other ImmuneACCESS disease sequences. TCRdb's own reprocessing of the public reads used fastp at Q25 and MiXCR and kept productive beta chains. All rows with the same CDR3 protein become a single entry with the most common DNA and genes. TCRdb, not the authors, supplied the V and J calls. The sample profile shows 70,000 or so distinct CDR3 sequences; around 95% of them were found once. The top ten hold 0.2% to 0.25% of the sample.

The sequencing sample was made of CD8+ T cells from PBMCs. The clonotype comes from a human donor in good health. The chain employs TRBV27 and TRBJ1-5, with TRBD1 perhaps the D gene, on 5 matching bases. The CDR3 reads CASSLSLGGQPQHF. The DNA sequence follows: TGTGCCAGCAGTTTATCTCTGGGGGGTCAGCCCCAGCATTTT.